Below, one T cell receptor beta chain is given with its context. Antigen: not known. The data stem from a study of cytomegalovirus exposure and HLA in healthy donors. Findings and caveats of the study: In an earlier analysis, in some 500 donors, most V segments appeared productive either ~87% or ~30% of the time. V- and J-gene trimming of TCR beta was linked (in a later analysis) to a missense DCLRE1C variant.

The V and J ends lost 3 bases and 6 bases respectively, with 18 bases between them. The CDR3 spans 15 residues. Germline loops: CDR1 LNHDA, CDR2 SQIVND (reference sequence). With 60 Vbeta and 13 Jbeta primers, the PCR was carried out. Assay: immunoSEQ multiplex PCR; the TCRdb copy retains only in-frame clones and omits some. The repertoire table contains over 100,000 clones. This rearrangement joins TRBV19 to TRBJ2-7, with D possibly TRBD1 on 7 matching bases. Sequencing was done on a sample of PBMCs. This sequence originates from a middle-aged woman in good health and CMV-seropositive. The CDR3 DNA reads as TGTGCCAGTAGTATGTCGGTCAGGGGGGCGTCCGAGCAGTACTTC. This translates into CASSMSVRGASEQYF.